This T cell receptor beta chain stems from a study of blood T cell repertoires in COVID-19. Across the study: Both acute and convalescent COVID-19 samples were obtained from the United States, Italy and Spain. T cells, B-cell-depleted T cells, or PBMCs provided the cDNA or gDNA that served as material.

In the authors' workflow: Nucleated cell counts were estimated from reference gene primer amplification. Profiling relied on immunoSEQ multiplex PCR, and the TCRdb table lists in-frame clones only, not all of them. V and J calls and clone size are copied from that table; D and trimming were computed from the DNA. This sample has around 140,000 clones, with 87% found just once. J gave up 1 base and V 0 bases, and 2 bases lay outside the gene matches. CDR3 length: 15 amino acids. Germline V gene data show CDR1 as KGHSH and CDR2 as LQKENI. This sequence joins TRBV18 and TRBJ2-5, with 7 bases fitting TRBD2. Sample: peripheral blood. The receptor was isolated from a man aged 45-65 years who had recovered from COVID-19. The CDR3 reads CASSPPTGGQETQYF. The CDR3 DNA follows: TGTGCCAGCTCACCACCGACGGGGGGCCAAGAGACCCAGTACTTC.